This is a list of T cell receptor beta chains from one sample in a study of control samples from healthy donors and cancer patients. TCRdb's copy holds only in-frame clones and misses some; the assay was immunoSEQ multiplex PCR. The profile shows some 150,000 clones, over 90% of them singletons. The sequenced sample consisted of blood. These receptors were obtained from a man aged 45-60 years in good health. Each CDR3 is given with its conserved first and last residue. A D gene is named only where the DNA matches it firmly. Clone size appears in some rows only: once, few, many, or a class for an expanded clone.

clone_size: .; v_call: TRBV9; j_call: TRBJ1-5; d_call: TRBD1; cdr3_aa: CASSREGQPNQPQHF; cdr3_nt: TGTGCCAGCAGCAGAGAGGGACAGCCGAATCAGCCCCAGCATTTT
clone_size: .; v_call: TRBV7-9; j_call: TRBJ1-6; d_call: .; cdr3_aa: CASSLAVGVPLHF; cdr3_nt: TGTGCCAGCAGCTTAGCGGTTGGGGTGCCCCTCCACTTT
clone_size: .; v_call: TRBV6-5; j_call: TRBJ1-4; d_call: TRBD1; cdr3_aa: CASSPGGAPPEKLFF; cdr3_nt: TGTGCCAGCAGTCCAGGGGGCGCCCCTCCGGAAAAACTGTTTTTT
clone_size: .; v_call: TRBV25-1; j_call: TRBJ2-1; d_call: .; cdr3_aa: CASKPFGAYNEQFF; cdr3_nt: TGTGCCAGCAAACCCTTCGGGGCCTACAATGAGCAGTTCTTC
clone_size: .; v_call: TRBV5-1; j_call: TRBJ2-1; d_call: TRBD2; cdr3_aa: CASSLVGGSSYNEQFF; cdr3_nt: TGCGCCAGCAGCTTGGTAGGCGGGAGCTCCTACAATGAGCAGTTCTTC
clone_size: .; v_call: TRBV5-1; j_call: TRBJ2-5; d_call: .; cdr3_aa: CASSRLPTGIQETQYF; cdr3_nt: TGCGCCAGTTCTCGCCTCCCCACGGGGATACAAGAGACCCAGTACTTC
clone_size: .; v_call: TRBV9; j_call: TRBJ2-2; d_call: TRBD2; cdr3_aa: CASSVAQREFPGELFF; cdr3_nt: TGTGCCAGCAGCGTAGCACAGCGGGAGTTCCCCGGGGAGCTGTTTTTT
clone_size: .; v_call: TRBV7-2; j_call: TRBJ2-1; d_call: TRBD2; cdr3_aa: CASTPAGGGKIYNEQFF; cdr3_nt: TGTGCCAGCACCCCCGCGGGAGGCGGGAAGATCTACAATGAGCAGTTCTTC
clone_size: .; v_call: TRBV4-2; j_call: TRBJ1-2; d_call: TRBD1; cdr3_aa: CASSQGGQANYGYTF; cdr3_nt: TGTGCCAGCAGCCAAGGGGGACAGGCTAACTATGGCTACACCTTC
clone_size: .; v_call: TRBV2; j_call: TRBJ2-1; d_call: .; cdr3_aa: CASSDWETQNNEQFF; cdr3_nt: TGTGCCAGCAGTGACTGGGAGACCCAAAACAATGAGCAGTTCTTC
clone_size: .; v_call: TRBV4-1; j_call: TRBJ2-7; d_call: .; cdr3_aa: CASSQSTAAYEQYF; cdr3_nt: TGCGCCAGCAGCCAGTCTACAGCGGCCTACGAGCAGTACTTC
clone_size: few; v_call: TRBV2; j_call: TRBJ2-7; d_call: TRBD2; cdr3_aa: CASSELAVTYEQYF; cdr3_nt: TGTGCCAGCAGTGAACTAGCGGTGACTTACGAGCAGTACTTC
clone_size: .; v_call: TRBV27; j_call: TRBJ2-1; d_call: .; cdr3_aa: CASPWAEGQFF; cdr3_nt: TGTGCCTCCCCTTGGGCAGAGGGGCAGTTCTTC
clone_size: .; v_call: TRBV27; j_call: TRBJ2-7; d_call: .; cdr3_aa: CASRHRTVGPYEQYF; cdr3_nt: TGTGCCAGCAGGCACAGGACAGTGGGCCCCTACGAGCAGTACTTC
clone_size: .; v_call: TRBV2; j_call: TRBJ1-2; d_call: .; cdr3_aa: CASSEKGGYGYTF; cdr3_nt: TGTGCCAGCAGTGAAAAGGGAGGCTATGGCTACACCTTC
clone_size: .; v_call: TRBV7-9; j_call: TRBJ2-3; d_call: TRBD1; cdr3_aa: CASSLGTVTDTQYF; cdr3_nt: TGTGCCAGCAGCCTCGGGACAGTCACAGATACGCAGTATTTT
clone_size: once; v_call: TRBV9; j_call: TRBJ2-7; d_call: .; cdr3_aa: CASSVALGAYEQYF; cdr3_nt: TGTGCCAGCAGCGTAGCTCTCGGAGCCTACGAGCAGTACTTC
clone_size: .; v_call: TRBV6-5; j_call: TRBJ2-1; d_call: .; cdr3_aa: CASSPTRARGQFF; cdr3_nt: TGTGCCAGCAGTCCTACACGAGCGAGGGGTCAGTTCTTC
clone_size: .; v_call: TRBV7-9; j_call: TRBJ2-7; d_call: .; cdr3_aa: CASSPGTGVREQYF; cdr3_nt: TGTGCCAGCAGCCCCGGGACCGGGGTGAGAGAGCAGTACTTC
clone_size: .; v_call: TRBV10-3; j_call: TRBJ2-5; d_call: .; cdr3_aa: CAISPDRQETQYF; cdr3_nt: TGTGCCATCAGTCCGGACAGACAAGAGACCCAGTACTTC
clone_size: .; v_call: TRBV30; j_call: TRBJ2-1; d_call: TRBD2; cdr3_aa: CAWSAGLALEQFF; cdr3_nt: TGTGCCTGGAGTGCGGGACTAGCGCTTGAGCAGTTCTTC
clone_size: .; v_call: TRBV6-2/TRBV6-3; j_call: TRBJ1-5; d_call: .; cdr3_aa: CASSYIRVGQPQHF; cdr3_nt: TGTGCCAGCAGTTACATCAGGGTTGGTCAGCCCCAGCATTTT
clone_size: few; v_call: TRBV6-4; j_call: TRBJ2-1; d_call: TRBD1; cdr3_aa: CASSEGQGDANEQFF; cdr3_nt: TGTGCCAGCAGTGAGGGACAGGGCGATGCCAATGAGCAGTTCTTC
clone_size: .; v_call: TRBV3-1/TRBV3-2; j_call: TRBJ1-1; d_call: .; cdr3_aa: CASSQRLDTEAFF; cdr3_nt: TGTGCCAGCAGCCAAAGGTTGGACACTGAAGCTTTCTTT
clone_size: .; v_call: TRBV6-4; j_call: TRBJ1-2; d_call: TRBD1; cdr3_aa: CASSDGTGAGYTF; cdr3_nt: TGTGCCAGCAGTGACGGAACAGGGGCTGGCTACACCTTC
clone_size: .; v_call: TRBV28; j_call: TRBJ1-5; d_call: TRBD1; cdr3_aa: CASSPDRGGWNQPQHF; cdr3_nt: TGTGCCAGCAGTCCGGACAGGGGAGGGTGGAATCAGCCCCAGCATTTT
clone_size: .; v_call: TRBV4-1; j_call: TRBJ1-6; d_call: .; cdr3_aa: CASSQGTAVNSPLHF; cdr3_nt: TGCGCCAGCAGCCAAGGGACAGCGGTTAATTCACCCCTCCACTTT
clone_size: few; v_call: TRBV5-1; j_call: TRBJ2-3; d_call: TRBD2; cdr3_aa: CASSLRREMFADTQYF; cdr3_nt: TGCGCCAGCAGCTTGAGGCGGGAGATGTTCGCAGATACGCAGTATTTT
clone_size: .; v_call: TRBV27; j_call: TRBJ2-6; d_call: .; cdr3_aa: CASSFSTGANVLTF; cdr3_nt: TGTGCCAGCAGTTTCTCAACTGGGGCCAACGTCCTGACTTTC
clone_size: .; v_call: TRBV6-5; j_call: TRBJ1-5; d_call: TRBD1; cdr3_aa: CASSSRQGTNQPQHF; cdr3_nt: TGTGCCAGCAGTTCCCGACAGGGAACCAATCAGCCCCAGCATTTT
clone_size: .; v_call: TRBV27; j_call: TRBJ1-6; d_call: TRBD1; cdr3_aa: CASSYGWAGGTYNSPLHF; cdr3_nt: TGTGCCAGCAGTTACGGATGGGCAGGGGGGACCTATAATTCACCCCTCCACTTT
clone_size: .; v_call: TRBV27; j_call: TRBJ1-1; d_call: TRBD1; cdr3_aa: CASSMTGYTEAFF; cdr3_nt: TGTGCCAGCAGTATGACAGGGTACACTGAAGCTTTCTTT
clone_size: .; v_call: TRBV5-1; j_call: TRBJ2-5; d_call: .; cdr3_aa: CASSLEGGQWETQYF; cdr3_nt: TGCGCCAGCAGCTTGGAAGGGGGGCAATGGGAGACCCAGTACTTC
clone_size: .; v_call: TRBV27; j_call: TRBJ2-2; d_call: .; cdr3_aa: CASSSVSGELFF; cdr3_nt: TGTGCCAGCAGTTCGGTCTCCGGGGAGCTGTTTTTT
clone_size: .; v_call: TRBV5-1; j_call: TRBJ2-5; d_call: TRBD2; cdr3_aa: CASSPTSRETQYF; cdr3_nt: TGCGCCAGCAGCCCGACTAGCAGGGAGACCCAGTACTTC
clone_size: .; v_call: TRBV7-9; j_call: TRBJ1-6; d_call: .; cdr3_aa: CASSWRDSPLHF; cdr3_nt: TGTGCCAGCAGCTGGAGGGATTCACCCCTCCACTTT
clone_size: .; v_call: TRBV29-1; j_call: TRBJ1-4; d_call: TRBD1; cdr3_aa: CSVEEGTGLREKLFF; cdr3_nt: TGCAGCGTTGAAGAGGGGACAGGGTTGCGTGAAAAACTGTTTTTT
clone_size: .; v_call: TRBV9; j_call: TRBJ1-1; d_call: .; cdr3_aa: CASSVESPGRGNTEAFF; cdr3_nt: TGTGCCAGCAGCGTAGAATCGCCGGGCAGGGGGAACACTGAAGCTTTCTTT
clone_size: .; v_call: TRBV10-3; j_call: TRBJ1-5; d_call: .; cdr3_aa: CAISESGSNQPQHF; cdr3_nt: TGTGCCATCAGTGAGTCCGGGTCCAATCAGCCCCAGCATTTT
clone_size: .; v_call: TRBV19; j_call: TRBJ1-1; d_call: .; cdr3_aa: CASSSGAGTEAFF; cdr3_nt: TGTGCCAGTAGCAGTGGTGCTGGGACTGAAGCTTTCTTT
clone_size: few; v_call: TRBV18; j_call: TRBJ1-2; d_call: .; cdr3_aa: CASSPQSGNYGYTF; cdr3_nt: TGTGCCAGCTCGCCCCAATCGGGGAACTATGGCTACACCTTC
clone_size: .; v_call: TRBV5-1; j_call: TRBJ1-6; d_call: TRBD1; cdr3_aa: CASSLSGTGGAPLHF; cdr3_nt: TGCGCCAGCAGCCTTTCCGGGACAGGAGGGGCACCCCTCCACTTT
clone_size: .; v_call: TRBV10-3; j_call: TRBJ2-3; d_call: .; cdr3_aa: CAISEYKDTQYF; cdr3_nt: TGTGCCATCAGTGAGTATAAAGATACGCAGTATTTT
clone_size: .; v_call: TRBV9; j_call: TRBJ2-7; d_call: TRBD2; cdr3_aa: CASSPGLAGVSDYEQYF; cdr3_nt: TGTGCCAGCAGCCCCGGACTAGCGGGAGTTTCCGACTACGAGCAGTACTTC
clone_size: .; v_call: TRBV9; j_call: TRBJ2-5; d_call: .; cdr3_aa: CASSVGGGEETQYF; cdr3_nt: TGTGCCAGCAGCGTAGGTGGGGGCGAAGAGACCCAGTACTTC
clone_size: .; v_call: TRBV12-3/TRBV12-4; j_call: TRBJ1-1; d_call: .; cdr3_aa: CASSLVGKAFF; cdr3_nt: TGTGCCAGCAGTTTAGTTGGAAAAGCTTTCTTT
clone_size: .; v_call: TRBV2; j_call: TRBJ2-7; d_call: TRBD1; cdr3_aa: CASRMDRGLTYEQYF; cdr3_nt: TGTGCCAGCAGGATGGACAGGGGTCTTACCTACGAGCAGTACTTC
clone_size: .; v_call: TRBV3-1/TRBV3-2; j_call: TRBJ2-1; d_call: .; cdr3_aa: CASSQEPNEQFF; cdr3_nt: TGTGCCAGCAGCCAGGAGCCAAATGAGCAGTTCTTC
clone_size: .; v_call: TRBV28; j_call: TRBJ2-4; d_call: .; cdr3_aa: CASSLTGGTKNIQYF; cdr3_nt: TGTGCCAGCAGTTTAACCGGTGGGACCAAAAACATTCAGTACTTC
clone_size: .; v_call: TRBV6-5; j_call: TRBJ1-2; d_call: TRBD1; cdr3_aa: CASTPGGGVGYGYTF; cdr3_nt: TGTGCCAGCACCCCAGGGGGCGGGGTGGGCTATGGCTACACCTTC
clone_size: .; v_call: TRBV28; j_call: TRBJ2-2; d_call: TRBD1; cdr3_aa: CASSKQGARTGELFF; cdr3_nt: TGTGCCAGCAGTAAACAGGGGGCGCGGACCGGGGAGCTGTTTTTT
clone_size: once; v_call: TRBV10-3; j_call: TRBJ1-1; d_call: .; cdr3_aa: CAISESSGRGGTEAFF; cdr3_nt: TGTGCCATCAGTGAGTCCAGCGGCCGCGGGGGGACTGAAGCTTTCTTT
clone_size: .; v_call: TRBV9; j_call: TRBJ2-2; d_call: TRBD2; cdr3_aa: CASSYGAGGNTGELFF; cdr3_nt: TGTGCCAGCAGCTACGGAGCGGGAGGTAACACCGGGGAGCTGTTTTTT
clone_size: .; v_call: TRBV7-3; j_call: TRBJ1-2; d_call: TRBD1; cdr3_aa: CASSLSPRDRVDYGYTF; cdr3_nt: TGTGCCAGCAGCTTAAGTCCCCGGGACAGGGTGGACTATGGCTACACCTTC
clone_size: once; v_call: TRBV10-1; j_call: TRBJ2-2; d_call: .; cdr3_aa: CASSEGGANTGELFF; cdr3_nt: TGCGCCAGCAGTGAAGGAGGGGCGAACACCGGGGAGCTGTTTTTT
clone_size: .; v_call: TRBV28; j_call: TRBJ1-5; d_call: .; cdr3_aa: CASSLTVRNQPQHF; cdr3_nt: TGTGCCAGCAGTCTCACCGTCCGCAATCAGCCCCAGCATTTT
clone_size: .; v_call: TRBV5-1; j_call: TRBJ1-2; d_call: TRBD1; cdr3_aa: CASSLEGQGRYGYTF; cdr3_nt: TGCGCCAGCAGCTTGGAGGGACAGGGCCGCTATGGCTACACCTTC
clone_size: .; v_call: TRBV3-1/TRBV3-2; j_call: TRBJ1-2; d_call: .; cdr3_aa: CASSQDLGRTNYGYTF; cdr3_nt: TGTGCCAGCAGCCAAGATCTGGGGAGGACTAACTATGGCTACACCTTC
clone_size: .; v_call: TRBV15; j_call: TRBJ2-1; d_call: .; cdr3_aa: CATSRDLADEQFF; cdr3_nt: TGTGCCACCAGCAGAGATTTGGCTGATGAGCAGTTCTTC